The TCR beta chain described here comes from a study of ipilimumab plus nivolumab after autologous stem cell transplantation. Some clones are missing from TCRdb's copy, which holds only in-frame ones; the method was immunoSEQ multiplex PCR. In the table there are 84,000 or so clones, approximately 83% of which are singletons. Patients got ipilimumab 1 mg/kg beginning 14 to 28 days post-transplant. Deletions cut 5 bases from V and 3 bases from J, with 11 bases between. CDR1 is SGHTA and CDR2 is FQGNSA in the germline V gene. This CDR3 has 14 residues. The chain combines TRBV7-2 with TRBJ2-1; D remains ambiguous. The receptor's source is a male donor with diffuse large B-cell lymphoma. This material consisted of PBMCs, taken in a trial of ipilimumab plus nivolumab as post-transplant consolidation. The CDR3 nucleotides read TGTGCCAGCAGCGAACCCGGCGGCTACAATGAGCAGTTCTTC. This translates into CASSEPGGYNEQFF.